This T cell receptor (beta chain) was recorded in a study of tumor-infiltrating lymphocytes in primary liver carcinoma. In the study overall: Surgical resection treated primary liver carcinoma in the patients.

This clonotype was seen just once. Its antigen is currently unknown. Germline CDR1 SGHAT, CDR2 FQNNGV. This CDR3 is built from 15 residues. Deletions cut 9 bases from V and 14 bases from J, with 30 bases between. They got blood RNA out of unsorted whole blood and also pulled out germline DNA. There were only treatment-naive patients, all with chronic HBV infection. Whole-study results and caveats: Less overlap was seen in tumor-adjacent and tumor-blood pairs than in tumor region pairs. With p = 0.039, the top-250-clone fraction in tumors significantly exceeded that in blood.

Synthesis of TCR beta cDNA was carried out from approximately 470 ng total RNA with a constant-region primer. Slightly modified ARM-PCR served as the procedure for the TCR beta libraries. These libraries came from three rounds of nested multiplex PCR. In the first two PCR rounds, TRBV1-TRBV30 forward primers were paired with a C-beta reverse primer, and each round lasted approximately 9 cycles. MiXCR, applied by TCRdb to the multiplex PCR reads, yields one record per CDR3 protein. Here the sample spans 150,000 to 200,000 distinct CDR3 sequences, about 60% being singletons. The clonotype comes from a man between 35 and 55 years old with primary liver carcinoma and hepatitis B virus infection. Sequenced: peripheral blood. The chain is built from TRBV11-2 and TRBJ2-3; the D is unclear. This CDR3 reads CASSKLSSRTDARYF. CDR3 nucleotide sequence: TGTGCCAGTAGCAAACTTTCTTCCCGCACAGATGCGCGGTATTTT.